Below, 31 T cell receptor beta chains from the same sample are listed, as sequenced in a study of breast tumors, draining lymph nodes, adjacent tissues (dated by TCRdb to about 2016). The axillary draining lymph nodes of breast cancer patients were the source of the lymph node samples. To prepare the library, multiplex PCR was applied. Sequencing used an Illumina HiSeq 2000. The raw public reads went through TCRdb reprocessing: fastp at Q25, MiXCR clone calling, in-frame beta chains kept. Here each entry gathers all rows of one CDR3 protein and keeps the most common genes and DNA. This sample lists about 130,000 distinct CDR3 sequences; about 20% were detected once. The ten biggest clones cover 2% to 2.5% of the sample. The sequenced sample consisted of axillary lymph node tissue. These receptors all come from a female donor with breast cancer. Some clones in this sample may be carry-over from other donors' samples.

The sample holds many counts of this clonotype. The rearrangement joins TRBV10-2 to TRBJ2-7; the D gene is possibly TRBD1 (6 bases). The CDR3 sequence is 13 residues long. The germline V gene has CDR1 WSHSY and CDR2 SAAADI. The V gene lost 8 bases and the J gene lost 2 bases, with 13 bases spanning the gap. The CDR3, as DNA: TGCGCCAGCGTTGACAGGAACGCCTACGAGCAGTACTTC. Translated, it gives CASVDRNAYEQYF.

About this clonotype: This may be a read error, as it is one base from a much larger clone. The CDR3 region is CASSDASLGLDGYAF. The CDR3 DNA follows: TGTGCCAGCAGCGACGCCTCGTTAGGCCTTGATGGCTACGCCTTC. This sequence joins TRBV27 and TRBJ1-2; D is ambiguous. The CDR3 runs 15 residues. Germline CDR1 reads MNHEY; CDR2 reads SMNVEV (reference sequence).

In its sample, this clonotype was seen many times. The chain carries TRBV4-1 and TRBJ2-5, with no clear D. V shed 1 base and J shed 5 bases, with 11 bases lying between them. Germline-derived CDR1 and CDR2 are MGHRA and YSYEKL. This CDR3 has 14 amino acids. CDR3 DNA sequence: TGCGCCAGCAGCCAAGTTGACGGTTTGGAGACCCAGTACTTC. Translated: CASSQVDGLETQYF.

This clonotype showed up many times. The J gene is TRBJ2-1, the V gene TRBV2; possible D gene TRBD2, 5 bases. Germline-derived CDR1 and CDR2 are SNHLY and FYNNEI. Trimming removed 4 bases from V and 10 bases from J, with 14 bases in between. This CDR3 is 13 amino acids long. CDR3 DNA sequence: TGTGCCAGCAGTGCTCTCATAGCGTGGGAGCAGTTCTTC. This codes for CASSALIAWEQFF.

About this clonotype: This may stem from a read error, because a much larger clone lies one nucleotide away. The V call is TRBV5-4, the J call TRBJ1-3, with D possibly matching TRBD1 (6 bases). Deletions cut 5 bases from V and 3 bases from J, with 15 bases between. The CDR3 consists of 15 residues. CDR1 SGHNT and CDR2 YYREEE come from the germline V gene (reference sequence). The CDR3 reads CASSPEGGFGNTIYF. DNA for the CDR3: TGTGCCAGCAGTCCGGAGGGGGGTTTTGGAAACACCATATATTTT.

Many counts were recorded for this clonotype. The chain has TRBV29-1 and TRBJ2-6; D is unclear. Germline V gene lookup returns CDR1 SQVTM and CDR2 ANQGSEA. CDR3 length equals 14 residues. V lost 2 bases, J lost 0 bases, and 5 bases lay in between. In nucleotides, the CDR3 is TGCAGCGTTGAATCCCACTCTGGGGCCAACGTCCTGACTTTC. Encoded protein: CSVESHSGANVLTF.

Comment on this clonotype: Just one base apart from a much larger clone, this may be a read error. Because the CDR3 is missing its conserved closing phenylalanine or tryptophan, this is likely a read error. The genes are TRBV19 and TRBJ2-7; D is possibly TRBD1 (6 bases). CDR1 is LNHDA, CDR2 SQIVND, per germline (reference sequence). V lost 9 bases to trimming and J lost 1 base, with 13 bases between them. This CDR3 region has 13 residues. The CDR3 DNA sequence: TGTGCCAGCAAGGACAGACGATCCTACGAGCAGTACTCC. Its translation: CASKDRRSYEQYS.

This clonotype was seen many times. The rearrangement joins TRBV12-3 or TRBV12-4 to TRBJ2-7, with D possibly matching TRBD2 (5 bases). V was trimmed by 5 bases and J by 3 bases, leaving 14 bases between them. This CDR3 has 14 amino acids. As DNA, the CDR3 is TGTGCCAGCAGTGCACATGGACTTTACTACGAGCAGTACTTC. This sequence encodes CASSAHGLYYEQYF.

This clonotype was recorded many times. The chain carries TRBV15 and TRBJ2-3; 8 positions agree with TRBD2. The V segment lost 0 bases and the J segment 2 bases; nucleotides outside the gene matches: 10. The CDR3 has 18 residues. Germline CDR1 reads LNHNV; CDR2 reads YYDKDF (reference sequence). The DNA of the CDR3 is TGTGCCACCAGCAGAGATCGCGCTAGCGGGCTTAACACAGATACGCAGTATTTT. Its protein is CATSRDRASGLNTDTQYF.

Points on this clonotype: This may be a read error: a much more frequent sequence differs by one nucleotide. The chain uses TRBV11-2 and TRBJ2-5; a weak D match, TRBD2 (8 bases). V was clipped by 3 bases and J by 5 bases, with 19 bases between them. There are 16 residues in the CDR3. Looked up from germline, CDR1 is SGHAT and CDR2 is FQNNGV. The CDR3 DNA is TGTGCCAGCAGCTTTAAGGGGGCACTAGCGGATGAGACCCAGTACTTC. This sequence encodes CASSFKGALADETQYF.

Note on this clonotype: Possible read error: a much larger clone is one base away. J is TRBJ2-3 and V is TRBV6-1; no clear D gene. This CDR3 is 12 amino acids long. Germline assignment: CDR1 MNHNS and CDR2 SASEGT. V shed 2 bases and J shed 6 bases, with 6 bases lying between them. The DNA of the CDR3 is TGTGCCAGCAGTGAACCCCTGGATACGCAGTATTTT. Translated, it gives CASSEPLDTQYF.

In the case of this clonotype: This sequence may be a read error, since a much larger clone differs from it by one base. The chain has TRBV3-1 and TRBJ2-7; D may be TRBD2 (6 bases). Germline CDR1 LGHDT, CDR2 YNNKEL (reference sequence). The CDR3 is made up of 14 amino acids. V was clipped by 1 base and J by 3 bases, with 10 bases between them. As DNA, the CDR3 is TGTGCCAGCAGCCAAGCAGGGACTGGCTACGAGCAGTACTTC. Translation: CASSQAGTGYEQYF.

V gene TRBV12-3 or TRBV12-4 combines with J gene TRBJ2-6; tentatively, D is TRBD2 (7 bases). This CDR3 has 14 residues. Deletions cut 11 bases from V and 7 bases from J, with 18 bases between. CDR3 residues: CAVRPGGIANVLTF. The CDR3 DNA reads TGTGCCGTCAGGCCGGGGGGCATCGCCAACGTCCTGACTTTC.

This sequence joins TRBV28 and TRBJ1-3; D is ambiguous. V lost 3 bases and J lost 2, with 14 bases in between. Germline lookup yields CDR1 MDHEN and CDR2 SYDVKM. The CDR3 runs 16 residues. CDR3 region: CASSLGTQFPGNTIYF. CDR3 nucleotides: TGTGCCAGCAGTTTGGGAACCCAATTCCCTGGAAACACCATATATTTT.

As concerns this clonotype: A much bigger clone sits one base away, suggesting this may be a read error. The CDR3 DNA is TGTGCCAGTGAGGGACAGACCTATGACTACACCTTC. This sequence encodes CASEGQTYDYTF. The V and J genes are TRBV19 and TRBJ1-2; 7 bases fit TRBD1. The CDR3 consists of 12 residues. Germline V CDR1 and CDR2: LNHDA, SQIVND (reference sequence).

This clonotype was counted ten times or more. The chain joins TRBV7-9 to TRBJ1-4; D ambiguous. Germline CDR1 reads SEHNR; CDR2 reads FQNEAQ (reference sequence). The CDR3 has 14 residues. The V end lost 5 bases, the J end lost 4 bases, and 11 bases lay between the germline ends. The CDR3: CASSPGQVNEKLFF. The CDR3 region has the DNA TGTGCCAGCAGCCCCGGGCAAGTTAATGAAAAACTGTTTTTT.

This clonotype was detected many times. The chain employs TRBV20-1 and TRBJ2-2, with TRBD2 identical over 10 bases. The CDR3 has 15 amino acids. CDR1 and CDR2 (germline): DFQATT, SNEGSKA (reference sequence). J gave up 7 bases and V 1 base, and 6 bases lay outside the gene matches. CDR3 in amino acids: CSARVLAGADGELFF. The CDR3 nucleotides are TGCAGTGCTAGAGTCCTAGCGGGAGCGGACGGGGAGCTGTTTTTT.

In this sample, this clonotype turned up a few times. This clone may be a read error of a much larger clone one base away. The V gene is TRBV5-6, the J gene TRBJ2-5; D is perhaps TRBD2 (6 bases). Trimming stripped 4 bases from V and 4 bases from J, with 11 bases between. CDR1 is SGHDT, CDR2 YYEEEE, per germline. CDR3 size: 13 residues. Written as DNA, the CDR3 is TGTGCCAGCAGCGCGGGACCGCGAGAGACCCAGTACTTC. Translated: CASSAGPRETQYF.

This clonotype was counted many times. This sequence joins TRBV2 and TRBJ1-5, with D unresolved. This CDR3 is 15 amino acids long. Germline assignment: CDR1 SNHLY and CDR2 FYNNEI. V was pared by 3 bases and J by 2 bases, with 11 bases between. The CDR3 loop is CASSERGNGNQPQHF. The CDR3 DNA is TGTGCCAGCAGTGAGAGAGGGAATGGCAATCAGCCCCAGCATTTT. Drawing the rest from reference TRBV2 and TRBJ1-5, the complete variable domain is EPEVTQTPSHQVTQMGQEVILRCVPISNHLYFYWYRQILGQKVEFLVSFYNNEISEKSEIFDDQFSVERPDGSNFTLKIRSTKLEDSAMYFCASSERGNGNQPQHFGDGTRLSIL.

This clonotype has only a few counts. A much larger clone differs by one base, so this may be a read error. V gene TRBV24-1 combines with J gene TRBJ2-7; D not certain. The CDR3 has 12 amino acids. Germline loops: CDR1 KGHDR, CDR2 SFDVKD. CDR3 protein: CATSDYNYEPYF. In nucleotides, the CDR3 is TGTGCCACCAGTGATTATAACTACGAGCCGTACTTC.

This clonotype was observed many times. The DNA of the CDR3 is TGTGCCAGCAGCAATCCCAACGATAGCGGGAGTGGGTACGAGCAGTACTTC. Protein sequence: CASSNPNDSGSGYEQYF. The chain couples TRBV2 to TRBJ2-7; 9 bases are a match to TRBD2. The CDR3 length is 17 residues. Germline lookup yields CDR1 SNHLY and CDR2 FYNNEI. Germline trimming cut 6 bases from V and 4 bases from J; bases unmatched to any gene: 16.

At least ten counts were recorded for this clonotype. The chain has TRBV5-1 and TRBJ2-5; D is unresolved. V dropped 2 bases and J dropped 5 bases, with 7 bases sitting between them. Germline V gives CDR1 SGHRS, CDR2 YFSETQ. The length of the CDR3 is 12 residues. The CDR3 reads CASSFGAETQYF. As DNA, the CDR3 is TGCGCCAGCAGCTTTGGAGCGGAGACCCAGTACTTC. Full variable domain (rest looked up from reference TRBV5-1 and TRBJ2-5): KAGVTQTPRYLIKTRGQQVTLSCSPISGHRSVSWYQQTPGQGLQFLFEYFSETQRNKGNFPGRFSGRQFSNSRSEMNVSTLELGDSALYLCASSFGAETQYFGPGTRLLVL.

This clonotype was counted many times. This sequence joins TRBV12-3 or TRBV12-4 and TRBJ2-7, with unresolved D. The CDR3 is 14 amino acids. The V end was cut by 6 bases, the J end by 3 bases, with 15 bases between. As DNA, the CDR3 is TGTGCCAGCAGACGAGTTGAGCAAGGCTACGAGCAGTACTTC. It codes for CASRRVEQGYEQYF.

Turning to this clonotype: This sequence may be a read error, since a much larger clone differs from it by one base. The chain carries TRBV5-1 and TRBJ2-2; perhaps TRBD1 as D (5 bases). Trimming took off 0 bases at V and 4 bases at J, with 16 bases between the two ends. The CDR3 spans 17 residues. Germline values: CDR1 SGHRS, CDR2 YFSETQ. The CDR3 loop reads CASSLVLQGVSTGELFF. The DNA for the CDR3 is TGCGCCAGCAGCTTGGTACTTCAGGGTGTGAGCACCGGGGAGCTGTTTTTT. The full variable domain, rest sourced from reference TRBV5-1 and TRBJ2-2, is KAGVTQTPRYLIKTRGQQVTLSCSPISGHRSVSWYQQTPGQGLQFLFEYFSETQRNKGNFPGRFSGRQFSNSRSEMNVSTLELGDSALYLCASSLVLQGVSTGELFFGEGSRLTVL.

There are a few counts of this clonotype. The chain has TRBV19 and TRBJ2-3; D remains ambiguous. The germline CDR1 and CDR2 sequences are LNHDA and SQIVND (reference sequence). Deletions cut 10 bases from V and 5 bases from J, with 10 bases between. CDR3 length: 11 amino acids. The CDR3, as DNA: TGTGCCACCTCTGGACGAGATACGCAGTATTTT. Amino acid sequence: CATSGRDTQYF.

This clonotype was detected ten times or more. This chain uses TRBV6-1 with TRBJ2-7; D gene ambiguous. The CDR3 is 13 residues long. Germline V gene lookup returns CDR1 MNHNS and CDR2 SASEGT. V lost 6 bases to trimming and J lost 6 bases, with 15 bases between them. DNA for the CDR3: TGTGCCAGCAGCAGGAAAACGAGACTCGAGCAGTACTTC. Protein: CASSRKTRLEQYF.

This clonotype has ten or more counts. CDR3 nucleotide sequence: TGTGCCAGCACTGACCGGGACAGGGGGCACTACGAGCAGTACTTC. This sequence encodes CASTDRDRGHYEQYF. The chain combines TRBV12-3 or TRBV12-4 with TRBJ2-7, with 12 bases that match TRBD1. The trim removed 7 bases at V and 3 bases at J, leaving 7 bases unmatched. This CDR3 comprises 15 residues.

This clonotype was detected many times. The chain couples TRBV24-1 to TRBJ2-3, with D possibly matching TRBD2 (5 bases). The CDR3 is 15 amino acids. Trimming took off 5 bases at V and 2 bases at J, with 13 bases between the two ends. Germline CDR1 reads KGHDR; CDR2 reads SFDVKD. The DNA for the CDR3 is TGTGCCACCAGTGTGAGACGGGGTGACACAGATACGCAGTATTTT. It translates to CATSVRRGDTDTQYF.

This clonotype was detected ten times or more. The rearrangement joins TRBV5-1 to TRBJ2-2, with TRBD2 matching over 8 bases. Germline V gives CDR1 SGHRS, CDR2 YFSETQ. The CDR3 loop spans 15 amino acids. The ends lost 3 bases at V and 4 bases at J; junction bases unmatched: 5. CDR3 residues: CASSSTSVTTGELFF. CDR3 DNA: TGCGCCAGCAGCTCGACTAGCGTAACCACCGGGGAGCTGTTTTTT.

The V call is TRBV12-3 or TRBV12-4, the J call TRBJ2-5; D gene uncertain. The CDR3 runs to 13 residues. V was cut by 5 bases and J by 3 bases, with 10 bases left in between. DNA for the CDR3: TGTGCCAGCAGTCCCAGACCGGAAGAGACCCAGTACTTC. Translating gives CASSPRPEETQYF.

Ten or more counts support this clonotype. The chain recombines TRBV20-1 with TRBJ2-7, with 8 bases fitting TRBD2. Germline assignment: CDR1 DFQATT and CDR2 SNEGSKA (reference sequence). V lost 5 bases and J lost 4; bases outside the gene matches: 13. The length of the CDR3 is 15 residues. This CDR3 reads CSAAGAGVSRYEQYF. CDR3 coding DNA: TGCAGTGCTGCGGGAGCGGGAGTTAGTAGGTACGAGCAGTACTTC.